These 12 T cell receptor beta chains were all obtained from the same sample, sequenced in a study of T cell responses to AZD1222 COVID-19 vaccine. The table came from immunoSEQ multiplex PCR; TCRdb's copy has only in-frame clones and leaves some out. Found here are about 180,000 clones, nearly 95% of them singletons; the top ten hold about 2.1%. The sequencing used peripheral blood, collected 28 days after the second AZD1222 dose. These receptors were taken from an adult who received the AZD1222 COVID-19 vaccine.

The chain combines TRBV13 with TRBJ2-7; TRBD1 matches 8 bases. Germline V gene sequence: CDR1 PRHDT, CDR2 FYEKMQ (reference sequence). The CDR3 runs 14 residues. Trimming cost V 0 bases and J 4 bases; bases outside gene matches: 2. As DNA, the CDR3 is TGTGCCAGCAGCTTAGGGGACAGGGCGTACGAGCAGTACTTC. Protein: CASSLGDRAYEQYF.

The table lists this clone with a few counts. The gene calls are TRBV10-1 and TRBJ1-2; no reliable D call. There are 13 residues in the CDR3. Germline assignment: CDR1 WNHNN and CDR2 SYGVQD (reference sequence). V was pared by 3 bases and J by 6 bases, with 11 bases between. The CDR3 coding sequence is TGCGCCAGCAGTGACAACCCTGGGAATGGCTACACCTTC. It translates to CASSDNPGNGYTF.

This clone has only one observation. The CDR3 sequence is CASSLLGQVNSPLHF. The CDR3 DNA sequence: TGTGCCAGCAGCTTACTGGGACAGGTTAATTCACCCCTCCACTTT. The chain is built from TRBV7-2 and TRBJ1-6; 8 bases line up with TRBD1. Germline CDR1 reads SGHTA; CDR2 reads FQGNSA. The CDR3 sequence is 15 residues long. V dropped 2 bases and J dropped 6; count of bases not matched to a gene: 3.

J is TRBJ1-6 and V is TRBV27, with a possible D match to TRBD1 (5 bases). V was clipped by 8 bases and J by 5 bases, with 10 bases between them. This CDR3 is built from 13 residues. CDR1 and CDR2 (germline): MNHEY, SMNVEV (reference sequence). This CDR3 is CASAEGHNSPLHF. The CDR3 DNA reads TGTGCCAGCGCGGAGGGACATAATTCACCCCTCCACTTT.

The sample holds one count of this clone. V usage is TRBV28 and J usage is TRBJ1-5, with a weak D call TRBD1 (5 bases). V was pared by 6 bases and J by 5 bases, with 17 bases between. From germline, CDR1 is MDHEN and CDR2 SYDVKM. This CDR3 comprises 15 residues. The CDR3: CASSLDRLGHQPQHF. In DNA, the CDR3 is TGTGCCAGCAGCCTGGACCGCTTGGGGCATCAGCCCCAGCATTTT.

This clone was seen once. The chain recombines TRBV10-3 with TRBJ2-1; D gene unclear. Germline V gives CDR1 ENHRY, CDR2 SYGVKD. Trimming cost V 4 bases and J 5 bases, with 9 bases left between them. This CDR3 comprises 13 residues. CDR3 in amino acids: CAISGSNNNEQFF. Here the CDR3 DNA reads TGTGCCATCAGTGGCTCTAACAACAATGAGCAGTTCTTC.

The V call is TRBV3-1 (or the pseudogene TRBV3-2), the J call TRBJ2-7, with 16 bases aligning to TRBD2. Germline V gene sequence: CDR1 LGHDT, CDR2 YNNKEL (reference sequence). This CDR3 contains 18 residues. Losses at the gene ends were 4 bases for V and 2 bases for J; bases not matched to a gene: 8. CDR3 bases: TGTGCCAGCAGCCGGACCCCCGGGACTAGCGGGGGGGCCTACGAGCAGTACTTC. This translates into CASSRTPGTSGGAYEQYF.

The gene calls are TRBV10-3 and TRBJ2-1; 7 bases are shared with TRBD1. V lost 9 bases and J lost 7; bases outside the gene matches: 6. The length of the CDR3 is 12 residues. The germline CDR1 and CDR2 sequences are ENHRY and SYGVKD. The CDR3 loop reads CAINGQANEQFF. Written as DNA, the CDR3 is TGTGCCATTAATGGACAGGCAAATGAGCAGTTCTTC.

The rearrangement joins TRBV7-3 to TRBJ1-1; D is ambiguous. CDR3 length: 14 residues. Germline V CDR1 and CDR2: SGHTA, FQGTGA. V lost 5 bases to trimming and J lost 3 bases, with 13 bases between them. The CDR3 DNA follows: TGTGCCAGCAGCCAGGTGGGCGCCCACACTGAAGCTTTCTTT. It is translated as CASSQVGAHTEAFF.

This chain links TRBV11-2 with TRBJ1-3; the D gene is possibly TRBD1 (5 bases). Germline V lookup: CDR1 SGHAT, CDR2 FQNNGV. The CDR3 totals 15 residues. The V end was cut by 8 bases, the J end by 0 bases, with 14 bases between. The CDR3 DNA reads TGTGCCAGCCGGAGGCAGGGATCCTCTGGAAACACCATATATTTT. Protein: CASRRQGSSGNTIYF. Combining the CDR3 with reference TRBV11-2 and TRBJ1-3 gives the whole variable domain EAGVAQSPRYKIIEKRQSVAFWCNPISGHATLYWYQQILGQGPKLLIQFQNNGVVDDSQLPKDRFSAERLKGVDSTLKIQPAKLEDSAVYLCASRRQGSSGNTIYFGEGSWLTVV.

This sequence joins TRBV28 and TRBJ2-7; tentatively, D is TRBD1 or TRBD2 (5 bases each). CDR1 is MDHEN, CDR2 SYDVKM, per germline. Trimming took 8 bases from V and 0 from J, leaving 14 bases between them. The CDR3 runs 14 residues. The CDR3 DNA reads TGTGCCAGCGTTCCCGGGACCATCTCCTACGAGCAGTACTTC. Translation: CASVPGTISYEQYF.

The V and J genes are TRBV21-1 and TRBJ2-1; the table's TRBD2 call for D was not verified on the DNA. TRBV21-1 is given as a pseudogene. The CDR3 has 18 residues. The CDR3 loop reads CASSKFSAGGRPYNEQFF. The DNA for the CDR3 is TGTGCCAGCAGCAAATTCAGCGCGGGCGGGAGGCCCTACAATGAGCAGTTCTTC.